This paragraph reports one T cell receptor beta chain. This CDR3 is built from 15 residues. V dropped 0 bases and J dropped 0 bases, with 12 bases sitting between them. Germline loops: CDR1 SQVTM, CDR2 ANQGSEA. Produced via immunoSEQ multiplex PCR; TCRdb's table is partial and in-frame only. The table shows about 500,000 clones, with approximately 78% occurring only once. The record originates from a study of shared T cell receptors in the human thymus. This sample also appeared in a second study, on human thymus T cells. That paper states: Each of the donors was a healthy Finnish infant who was undergoing open corrective cardiac surgery for congenital heart defects. Resections were taken during corrective heart surgery, and the thymus tissue came from these. Thymic TCR repertoires of unrelated people reportedly overlapped highly.

The clonotype was recovered from a boy younger than two with a congenital heart defect. Material for sequencing was thymocytes. This chain links TRBV29-1 with TRBJ2-7; D possibly corresponds to TRBD2 (6 bases). The CDR3 sequence is CSVEDVRGSSYEQYF. CDR3 bases: TGCAGCGTTGAAGATGTGCGGGGAAGCTCCTACGAGCAGTACTTC.